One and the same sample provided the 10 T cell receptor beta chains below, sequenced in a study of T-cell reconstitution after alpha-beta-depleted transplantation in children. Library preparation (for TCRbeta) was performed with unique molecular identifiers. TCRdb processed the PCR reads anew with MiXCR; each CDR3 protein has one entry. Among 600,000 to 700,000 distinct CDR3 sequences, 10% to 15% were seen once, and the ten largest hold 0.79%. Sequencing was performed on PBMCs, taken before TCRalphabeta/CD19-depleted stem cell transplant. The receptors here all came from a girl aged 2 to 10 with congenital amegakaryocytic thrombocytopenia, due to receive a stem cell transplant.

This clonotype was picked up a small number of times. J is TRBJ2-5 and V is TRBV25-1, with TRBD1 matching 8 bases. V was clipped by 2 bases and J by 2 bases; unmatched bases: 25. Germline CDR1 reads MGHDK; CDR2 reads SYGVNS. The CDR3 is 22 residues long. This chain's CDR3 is CASSERRTGTRGRYGPQETQYF. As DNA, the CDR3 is TGTGCCAGCAGTGAACGGAGGACAGGGACCCGCGGACGGTACGGACCTCAAGAGACCCAGTACTTC.

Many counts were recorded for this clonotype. The CDR3: CASSPDRGQETQYF. The CDR3 region has the DNA TGTGCCAGCAGTCCGGACAGGGGGCAAGAGACCCAGTACTTC. This sequence joins TRBV28 and TRBJ2-5, with 10 bases that match TRBD1. CDR3 length: 14 amino acids. Trimming at V came to 5 bases and at J to 2 bases, leaving 2 bases not matched to a gene. The germline V gene encodes CDR1 MDHEN and CDR2 SYDVKM.

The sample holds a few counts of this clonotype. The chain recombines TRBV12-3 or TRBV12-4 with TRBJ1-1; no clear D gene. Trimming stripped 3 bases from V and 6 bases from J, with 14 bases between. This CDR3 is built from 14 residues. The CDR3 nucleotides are TGTGCCAGCAGTTTCGGACCCCTGGGCGCTGAAGCTTTCTTT. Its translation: CASSFGPLGAEAFF.

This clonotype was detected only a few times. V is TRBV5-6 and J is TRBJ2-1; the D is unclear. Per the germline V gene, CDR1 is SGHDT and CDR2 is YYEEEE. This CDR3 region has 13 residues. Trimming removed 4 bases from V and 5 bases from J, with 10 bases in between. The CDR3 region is CASSTTPHNEQFF. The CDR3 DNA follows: TGTGCCAGCAGCACGACACCACACAATGAGCAGTTCTTC.

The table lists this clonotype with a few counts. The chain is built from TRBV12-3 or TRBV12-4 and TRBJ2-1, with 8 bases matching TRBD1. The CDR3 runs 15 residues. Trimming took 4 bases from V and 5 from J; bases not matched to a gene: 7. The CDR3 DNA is TGTGCCAGCAGTTCCCGGGACAGGATAAACAATGAGCAGTTCTTC. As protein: CASSSRDRINNEQFF.

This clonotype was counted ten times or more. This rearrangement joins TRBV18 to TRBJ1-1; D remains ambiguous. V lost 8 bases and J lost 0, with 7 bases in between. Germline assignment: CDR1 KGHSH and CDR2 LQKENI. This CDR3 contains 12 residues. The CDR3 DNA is TGTGCCAGCCTGTCCCTGAACACTGAAGCTTTCTTT. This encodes CASLSLNTEAFF. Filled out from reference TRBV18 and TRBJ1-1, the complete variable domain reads NAGVMQNPRHLVRRRGQEARLRCSPMKGHSHVYWYRQLPEEGLKFMVYLQKENIIDESGMPKERFSAEFPKEGPSILRIQQVVRGDSAAYFCASLSLNTEAFFGQGTRLTVV.

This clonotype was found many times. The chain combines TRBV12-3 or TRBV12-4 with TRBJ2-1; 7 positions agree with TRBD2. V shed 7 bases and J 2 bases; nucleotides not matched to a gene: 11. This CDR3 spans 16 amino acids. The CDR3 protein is CASNGDYQVPYNEQFF. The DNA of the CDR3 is TGTGCCAGCAACGGGGACTACCAAGTTCCCTACAATGAGCAGTTCTTC.

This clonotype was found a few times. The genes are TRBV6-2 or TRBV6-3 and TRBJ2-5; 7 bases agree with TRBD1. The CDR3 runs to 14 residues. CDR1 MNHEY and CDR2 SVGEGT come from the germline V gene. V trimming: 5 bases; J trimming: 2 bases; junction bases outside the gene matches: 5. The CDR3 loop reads CASSHRTGQETQYF. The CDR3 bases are TGTGCCAGCAGTCATCGGACAGGACAAGAGACCCAGTACTTC.

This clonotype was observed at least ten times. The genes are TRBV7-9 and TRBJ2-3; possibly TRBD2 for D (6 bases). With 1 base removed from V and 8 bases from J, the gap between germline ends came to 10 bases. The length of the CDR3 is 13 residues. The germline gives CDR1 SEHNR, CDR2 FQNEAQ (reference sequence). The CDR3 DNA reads TGTGCCAGCAGCTTAGATACCGGGGGTACGCAGTATTTT. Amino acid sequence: CASSLDTGGTQYF.

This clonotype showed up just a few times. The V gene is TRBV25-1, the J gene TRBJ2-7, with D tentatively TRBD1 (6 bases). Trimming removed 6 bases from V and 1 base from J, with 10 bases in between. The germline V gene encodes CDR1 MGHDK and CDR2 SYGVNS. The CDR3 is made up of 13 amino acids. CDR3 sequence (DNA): TGTGCCAGCAGGAGGACAGCTTCCTACGAGCAGTACTTC. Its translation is CASRRTASYEQYF.